The clone carrying this T cell receptor beta chain is classed as medium-sized. Unique molecular identifiers were incorporated into the prepared TCRbeta library. TCRdb fed the PCR reads into MiXCR, producing one record per CDR3 protein. The sample has some 500,000 distinct CDR3 sequences, approximately 20% seen once. The sample originates from a study of T-cell reconstitution after alpha-beta-depleted transplantation in children. Germline values: CDR1 SGHTA, CDR2 FQGTGA. The V segment lost 2 bases and the J segment 2 bases; nucleotides outside the gene matches: 9. The CDR3 spans 17 residues. This material consisted of PBMCs from the stem cell graft donor, taken from the stem cell graft. This receptor was identified in a human donor who donated a stem cell graft to a child with acute lymphoblastic leukemia. The genes are TRBV7-3 and TRBJ2-1; 7 positions match TRBD2. The CDR3 DNA reads TGTGCCAGCAGCTTAGCGTACGACGGGAGGCCCTACAATGAGCAGTTCTTC. It yields the protein CASSLAYDGRPYNEQFF.